The sequence of this T cell receptor (beta chain) was determined in a study of blood T cell repertoires in COVID-19. Study in general: Specimens from acute and convalescent COVID-19 originated in the United States, Italy and Spain. T cells, B-cell-depleted T cells, or PBMCs supplied cDNA or gDNA.

Methods used by the authors: The authors estimated nucleated cell counts from reference gene primer amplification. Sequenced by immunoSEQ multiplex PCR; TCRdb stores in-frame clones only, minus some. V and J calls and clone size are those listed in that table; D and trimming were worked out from the DNA. The data contain roughly 15,000 clones, almost 85% of them seen just once; the ten biggest clones take up about 27%. After removal of 4 bases from V and 4 bases from J, the junction contained 11 bases not matched to a gene. CDR1 SGHRS and CDR2 YFSETQ come from the germline V gene. The CDR3 runs 18 residues.

This receptor was taken from a woman between 70 and 85 years old with active COVID-19. The chain uses TRBV5-1 and TRBJ2-3; 14 nucleotides match TRBD2. The sample consisted of peripheral blood. This CDR3 reads CASSNPGLAGASSDTQYF. The CDR3 nucleotides are TGCGCCAGCAGCAATCCGGGACTAGCGGGAGCCAGCTCAGATACGCAGTATTTT.